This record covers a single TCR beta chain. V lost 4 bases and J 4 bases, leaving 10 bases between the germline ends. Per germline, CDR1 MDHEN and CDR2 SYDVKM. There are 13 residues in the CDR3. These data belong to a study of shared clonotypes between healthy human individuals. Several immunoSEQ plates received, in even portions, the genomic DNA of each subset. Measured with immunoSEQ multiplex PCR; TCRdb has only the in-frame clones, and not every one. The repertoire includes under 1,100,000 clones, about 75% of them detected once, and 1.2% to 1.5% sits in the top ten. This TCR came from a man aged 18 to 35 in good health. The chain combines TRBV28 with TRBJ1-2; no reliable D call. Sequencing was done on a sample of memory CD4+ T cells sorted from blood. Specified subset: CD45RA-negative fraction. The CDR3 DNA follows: TGTGCCAGCAGTTACGCGCCTCGCTATGGCTACACCTTC. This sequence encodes CASSYAPRYGYTF.